These 8 T cell receptor beta chains share one sample of origin, sequenced in a study of cytomegalovirus exposure and HLA in healthy donors (dated by TCRdb to about 2017). Preparation of the library involved the immunoSEQ multiplex PCR assay. The immuneACCESS repertoire file appears here via TCRdb, limited to in-frame rearrangements. These files lack a portion of the clones; in checked studies, under half of the deficit traces to unresolved V genes, and the cause of the others is not known. The sample table lists approximately 220,000 clones, roughly 89% of them with a count of one. The ten largest clones represent around 3% of the sample. The sample consisted of PBMCs. The receptors shown here come from a man aged 18 to 29 in good health and CMV-seronegative.

The chain is built from TRBV7-9 and TRBJ1-3, with 7 bases matching TRBD1. This CDR3 has 15 residues. Germline-derived CDR1 and CDR2 are SEHNR and FQNEAQ (reference sequence). V shed 5 bases and J 0 bases; nucleotides not matched to a gene: 4. As DNA, the CDR3 is TGTGCCAGCAGCCCCGGGACAGCCTCTGGAAACACCATATATTTT. The encoded protein is CASSPGTASGNTIYF.

The chain couples TRBV5-4 to TRBJ2-1, with 7 bases identical to TRBD2. Germline V CDR1 and CDR2: SGHNT, YYREEE (reference sequence). This CDR3 is built from 12 residues. The trim removed 5 bases at V and 7 bases at J, leaving 3 bases unmatched. Here the CDR3 reads CASRGEGNEQFF. CDR3 nucleotides: TGTGCCAGCAGGGGGGAGGGTAATGAGCAGTTCTTC.

This clone was picked up many times. The V and J genes are TRBV7-9 and TRBJ2-5, with 9 nucleotides matching TRBD1. With 5 bases clipped from V and 5 bases from J, the junction kept 6 bases outside the gene matches. The germline V gene has CDR1 SEHNR and CDR2 FQNEAQ (reference sequence). CDR3 length equals 14 residues. The CDR3 bases are TGTGCCAGCAGCACACAGGGGGCAGGGGAGACCCAGTACTTC. Its translation is CASSTQGAGETQYF.

V is TRBV9 and J is TRBJ2-1; D perhaps matches TRBD1 (6 bases). Germline CDR1 SGDLS, CDR2 YYNGEE. V was shortened by 3 bases and J by 6 bases, with 10 bases between the two germline ends. The CDR3 has 13 amino acids. CDR3 in amino acids: CASSAGQSNEQFF. In DNA, the CDR3 is TGTGCCAGCAGCGCAGGACAGAGCAATGAGCAGTTCTTC.

The gene calls are TRBV7-2 and TRBJ2-1, with 8 bases aligning to TRBD2. V shed 4 bases, J shed 4 bases, and the junction held 9 bases outside the gene matches. The CDR3 has 16 residues. Germline V gene sequence: CDR1 SGHTA, CDR2 FQGNSA. The CDR3 DNA reads as TGTGCCAGCAGCTCACTTCTGGGCGGGGGGTACAATGAGCAGTTCTTC. Protein sequence: CASSSLLGGGYNEQFF.

V usage is TRBV27 and J usage is TRBJ2-1, with a weak D call TRBD2 (7 bases). V was clipped by 3 bases and J by 12 bases, with 12 bases between them. The length of the CDR3 is 12 residues. Germline loops: CDR1 MNHEY, CDR2 SMNVEV (reference sequence). The CDR3 loop reads CASSFPGGGQFF. CDR3 DNA: TGTGCCAGCAGTTTCCCGGGGGGCGGGCAGTTCTTC.

This chain joins TRBV11-2 and TRBJ2-1, with D perhaps matching TRBD2 (6 bases). The CDR3 contains 14 residues. Germline V gene lookup returns CDR1 SGHAT and CDR2 FQNNGV. Deletions cut 5 bases from V and 10 bases from J, with 18 bases between. For the CDR3, the DNA is TGTGCCAGCAGCCCAGGGATCGGGGGAGGCGAGCAGTTCTTC. Protein sequence: CASSPGIGGGEQFF.

The chain links TRBV29-1 to TRBJ2-5, with TRBD1 matching over 7 bases. With V trimmed by 7 bases and J by 2 bases, 4 bases remained unmatched. From germline, CDR1 is SQVTM and CDR2 ANQGSEA. This CDR3 spans 12 amino acids. CDR3 nucleotide sequence: TGCAGCGGGGGACAGCAACAAGAGACCCAGTACTTC. This gives the protein CSGGQQQETQYF.